What follows are 32 T cell receptor beta chains derived from one specimen sequenced in a study of immune characterization of retroperitoneal liposarcoma. Via MiXCR, TCRdb re-called the PCR reads, giving one row per CDR3 protein. The sample consists of about 10,000 distinct CDR3 sequences, less than 30% of them appearing once. The specimen was tumor tissue. Every receptor here comes from a male donor with retroperitoneal liposarcoma.

The chain employs TRBV6-1 and TRBJ2-3; perhaps TRBD2 as D (5 bases). The length of the CDR3 is 14 residues. Germline CDR1 is MNHNS and CDR2 is SASEGT. Trimming took off 1 base at V and 4 bases at J, with 9 bases between the two ends. CDR3 region: CASSEGPEADTQYF. CDR3 nucleotide sequence: TGTGCCAGCAGTGAAGGCCCGGAGGCAGATACGCAGTATTTT.

In its sample, this clonotype ranks as medium-sized. The chain combines TRBV7-2 with TRBJ2-1; 13 bases are shared with TRBD2. Losses at the gene ends were 3 bases for V and 7 bases for J; bases not matched to a gene: 9. The CDR3 runs 17 residues. CDR1 and CDR2 (germline): SGHTA, FQGNSA. The CDR3 reads CASSFAGTSGIVNEQFF. The CDR3 DNA reads as TGTGCCAGCAGCTTTGCCGGGACTAGCGGGATCGTTAATGAGCAGTTCTTC.

A few counts support this clonotype. The chain is built from TRBV10-3 and TRBJ2-1; D is unresolved. The CDR3 is 13 residues long. CDR1 is ENHRY and CDR2 is SYGVKD in the germline V gene. V was trimmed by 4 bases and J by 3 bases, leaving 7 bases between them. CDR3 nucleotide sequence: TGTGCCATCAGTGGGTGGGGCTACAATGAGCAGTTCTTC. Amino acids: CAISGWGYNEQFF.

This clonotype turned up a few times. The J gene is TRBJ2-3, the V gene TRBV6-1, with 7 bases lining up with TRBD1. The germline gives CDR1 MNHNS, CDR2 SASEGT. The CDR3 has 14 residues. After removal of 5 bases from V and 6 bases from J, the junction contained 8 bases not matched to a gene. DNA for the CDR3: TGTGCCAGCAGTCTGGACAGGAGAACCGATACGCAGTATTTT. Amino acids: CASSLDRRTDTQYF.

In this sample, this clonotype turned up a few times. The chain carries TRBV6-1 and TRBJ2-5; 14 nucleotides agree with TRBD2. The V segment lost 6 bases and the J segment 1 base; nucleotides outside the gene matches: 16. The CDR3 covers 20 residues. Germline values: CDR1 MNHNS, CDR2 SASEGT. The CDR3 sequence: CASSLDLRLAGGPSQETQYF. In DNA, the CDR3 is TGTGCCAGCAGCCTGGACCTCAGACTAGCGGGAGGGCCGTCCCAAGAGACCCAGTACTTC.

This clonotype was seen once. The chain links TRBV14 to TRBJ2-1; the match to TRBD1 covers 10 bases. The J call may be faulty, since TRBJ2-5 better matches the DNA end. In germline, CDR1 is SGHDN, CDR2 FVKESK. CDR3 length: 14 residues. The CDR3 here is CASSVTGGWETQYF. CDR3 bases: TGTGCCAGCAGCGTGACAGGGGGCTGGGAGACCCAGTACTTC.

This clonotype is a singleton in its sample. The chain combines TRBV6-1 with TRBJ2-5, with a tentative D call TRBD1 (5 bases). The closer fit of TRBJ2-1 to the DNA end suggests the J call may be wrong. The CDR3 is 16 residues long. Germline values: CDR1 MNHNS, CDR2 SASEGT. The CDR3 DNA sequence: TGTGCCAGCAGTTACGACTCGGTTGGGGCCACAGATACGCAGTTCTTC. It specifies CASSYDSVGATDTQFF.

This rearrangement joins TRBV7-3 to TRBJ2-2, with no clear D. The CDR3 is 14 residues long. V dropped 4 bases and J dropped 2 bases, with 8 bases sitting between them. Per the germline V gene, CDR1 is SGHTA and CDR2 is FQGTGA. The DNA of the CDR3 is TGTGCCAGCAGCTCGACCCTAAACACCGGGGAGCTGTTTTTT. It translates to CASSSTLNTGELFF.

Concerning this clonotype: Since a much larger clone is just one base distant, this may be a read error. This chain connects TRBV6-1 to TRBJ1-4, with a possible D match to TRBD1 (5 bases). Per germline, CDR1 MNHNS and CDR2 SASEGT. The CDR3 consists of 15 residues. The germline V and J ends were trimmed by 8 bases and 7 bases, with 20 bases remaining between them. The CDR3 nucleotides read TGTGCCAGCTCGAGGACAAGGGGCATGGGTGAAAAACTGTTTTTT. Translated, it gives CASSRTRGMGEKLFF.

This clonotype was observed a few times. The V call is TRBV6-1, the J call TRBJ2-3; no reliable D call. CDR3 length: 13 amino acids. Germline V gives CDR1 MNHNS, CDR2 SASEGT. Trimming removed 6 bases at V and 2 bases at J, with 9 bases between. The CDR3 region has the DNA TGTGCCAGCAGACACACCCCCACAGATACGCAGTATTTT. It specifies CASRHTPTDTQYF.

This rearrangement joins TRBV7-2 to TRBJ1-1; unclear D gene. V was pared by 1 base and J by 11 bases, with 11 bases between. This CDR3 comprises 12 residues. The germline CDR1 and CDR2 sequences are SGHTA and FQGNSA. This chain's CDR3 is CASSLDGQSAFF. The CDR3, as DNA: TGTGCCAGCAGCTTAGACGGGCAGTCCGCTTTCTTT.

This clonotype was counted a few times. This rearrangement joins TRBV7-6 to TRBJ1-1; 7 nucleotides agree with TRBD1. V lost 6 bases and J lost 4; bases outside the gene matches: 5. The CDR3 has 13 residues. CDR1 and CDR2 from the germline V gene are SGHVS and FNYEAQ. The CDR3 DNA reads TGTGCCAGCAGACCGGGACAGATCACTGAAGCTTTCTTT. Translating gives CASRPGQITEAFF. Supplemented by reference TRBV7-6 and TRBJ1-1, the full variable domain reads GAGVSQSPRYKVTKRGQDVALRCDPISGHVSLYWYRQALGQGPEFLTYFNYEAQQDKSGLPNDRFSAERPEGSISTLTIQRTEQRDSAMYRCASRPGQITEAFFGQGTRLTVV.

The chain employs TRBV11-2 and TRBJ2-1, with 8 nucleotides matching TRBD2. The better agreement between TRBJ2-7 and the DNA end casts doubt on the J call. This CDR3 spans 13 amino acids. Germline lookup yields CDR1 SGHAT and CDR2 FQNNGV. The CDR3 DNA is TGTGCCAGCAGCCGGGGGGGCACTTACGAGCAGTACTTC. It is translated as CASSRGGTYEQYF.

V usage is TRBV6-2 or TRBV6-3 and J usage is TRBJ2-1; 8 bases fit TRBD1. There are 15 residues in the CDR3. CDR1 is MNHEY and CDR2 is SVGEGT in the germline V gene. J gave up 4 bases and V 9 bases, and 11 bases lay outside the gene matches. CDR3 in DNA: TGTGCCAGTTGTACTCCGGGACAGGCATACAATGAGCAGTTCTTC. It translates to CASCTPGQAYNEQFF.

The V and J genes are TRBV6-1 and TRBJ2-1, with 7 bases fitting TRBD1. The V segment lost 7 bases and the J segment 10 bases; nucleotides outside the gene matches: 10. Per the germline V gene, CDR1 is MNHNS and CDR2 is SASEGT. CDR3 length: 13 amino acids. The CDR3 bases are TGTGCCAGCAAGGAGACAGGGACGTACGAGCAGTTCTTC. Amino acids: CASKETGTYEQFF.

This clonotype was seen only a few times. This sequence joins TRBV7-6 and TRBJ2-2; D is undetermined. V dropped 5 bases and J dropped 8 bases, with 6 bases sitting between them. In germline, CDR1 is SGHVS, CDR2 FNYEAQ. The CDR3 is 11 residues long. The CDR3 region has the DNA TGTGCCAGCAGCCCTCCAGGGGAGCTGTTTTTT. Translation gives CASSPPGELFF.

The chain couples TRBV6-2 or TRBV6-3 to TRBJ2-7, with 8 bases aligning to TRBD2. The CDR3 sequence is 14 residues long. V was pared by 0 bases and J by 7 bases, with 5 bases of the junction left unmatched. Germline V gene lookup returns CDR1 MNHEY and CDR2 SVGEGT. The CDR3 reads CASSYSGTSGEQYF. The CDR3 DNA reads TGTGCCAGCAGTTACTCGGGGACTAGTGGTGAGCAGTACTTC.

The rearrangement joins TRBV11-2 to TRBJ2-1; TRBD1 might be the D (5 bases). The DNA end favors TRBJ2-7, so the J call may be wrong. This CDR3 spans 15 amino acids. Germline assignment: CDR1 SGHAT and CDR2 FQNNGV. The CDR3 spells CASSLGQDLYNEQYF. DNA of the CDR3: TGTGCCAGCAGCTTGGGGCAGGACCTTTACAATGAGCAGTACTTC.

This clonotype occurred a few times. The chain is built from TRBV6-1 and TRBJ1-2, with 7 nucleotides matching TRBD1. The CDR3 has 14 amino acids. After removal of 5 bases from V and 3 bases from J, the junction contained 6 bases not matched to a gene. Germline V gene data show CDR1 as MNHNS and CDR2 as SASEGT. CDR3 loop: CASSLDRLHYGYTF. The DNA of the CDR3 is TGTGCCAGCAGTTTGGACAGGCTACACTATGGCTACACCTTC.

This clonotype has a count of ten or more. V and J are TRBV6-6 and TRBJ2-5; TRBD2 aligns across 12 bases. This CDR3 is 17 amino acids long. V trimming: 2 bases; J trimming: 6 bases; junction bases outside the gene matches: 10. Germline V gene sequence: CDR1 MNHNY, CDR2 SVGAGI (reference sequence). In DNA form, the CDR3 reads TGTGCCAGCAGTTACATCCTTCTAGCGGGGGGGCCAAAGACCCAGTACTTC. This encodes CASSYILLAGGPKTQYF.

This clonotype was detected once. The J gene is TRBJ2-3, the V gene TRBV6-5, with 11 nucleotides matching TRBD2. The CDR3 extends over 16 amino acids. The germline CDR1 and CDR2 sequences are MNHEY and SVGAGI. The trim removed 6 bases at V and 2 bases at J, leaving 7 bases unmatched. CDR3 sequence (DNA): TGTGCCAGCAGCCGACTAGCGGGGATACACACAGATACGCAGTATTTT. Its protein product is CASSRLAGIHTDTQYF.

There are many counts of this clonotype. CDR3 DNA sequence: TGTGCCAGCAGTTTATATAAGACAGGGATCACAGATACGCAGTATTTT. This encodes CASSLYKTGITDTQYF. V is TRBV27 and J is TRBJ2-3; the match to TRBD1 covers 7 bases. V gave up 1 base and J gave up 2 bases; unmatched junction bases: 6. Germline lookup yields CDR1 MNHEY and CDR2 SMNVEV (reference sequence). This CDR3 is built from 16 residues.

This chain connects TRBV5-1 to TRBJ2-4; D possibly corresponds to TRBD2 (6 bases). The DNA matches TRBJ2-7 better at its end, which makes the J call doubtful. In germline, CDR1 is SGHRS, CDR2 YFSETQ. CDR3 length: 15 amino acids. The CDR3 DNA is TGCGCCAGCTCCTCGACGGAGGGGTTCCCCTACGAGCAGTACTTC. The encoded protein is CASSSTEGFPYEQYF.

Many counts were recorded for this clonotype. V is TRBV6-1 and J is TRBJ2-3; possible D gene TRBD1, 6 bases. In germline, CDR1 is MNHNS, CDR2 SASEGT. This CDR3 has 15 amino acids. Trimming cost V 6 bases and J 4 bases, with 17 bases left between them. The CDR3 bases are TGTGCCAGCAGATCGCAGGGGTTCGGCCCAGATACGCAGTATTTT. The encoded protein is CASRSQGFGPDTQYF.

Comments on this clonotype: A single base separates this from a much larger clone, so it may be a read error. The V call is TRBV6-1, the J call TRBJ2-4; 9 nucleotides agree with TRBD1. Germline CDR1 MNHNS, CDR2 SASEGT. CDR3 length equals 13 residues. Trimming removed 2 bases from V and 13 bases from J; junction bases left unmatched: 6. CDR3 protein: CASSETRTGEQYF. In DNA form, the CDR3 reads TGTGCCAGCAGTGAAACCCGGACAGGGGAGCAGTACTTC.

This clonotype was seen at least ten times. CDR3 amino acids: CASSSPQGGYEQYF. CDR3 DNA sequence: TGTGCCAGCAGTTCCCCCCAGGGTGGCTACGAGCAGTACTTC. This rearrangement joins TRBV6-1 to TRBJ2-7, with D perhaps TRBD1 (5 bases). V lost 5 bases and J lost 3, with 14 bases in between. The CDR3 is 14 amino acids. Germline CDR1 MNHNS, CDR2 SASEGT.

The chain combines TRBV7-2 with TRBJ2-5; D is unresolved. V lost 6 bases and J lost 1, with 12 bases in between. CDR3 length equals 14 residues. Germline values: CDR1 SGHTA, CDR2 FQGNSA. CDR3 DNA: TGTGCCAGCAGTCACGACCTGATCCAAGAGACCCAGTACTTC. Amino acid sequence: CASSHDLIQETQYF. The full variable domain, in which reference TRBV7-2 and TRBJ2-5 provide the parts outside the CDR3, is GAGVSQSPSNKVTEKGKDVELRCDPISGHTALYWYRQSLGQGLEFLIYFQGNSAPDKSGLPSDRFSAERTGGSVSTLTIQRTQQEDSAVYLCASSHDLIQETQYFGPGTRLLVL.

This clonotype came up many times. This chain links TRBV7-3 with TRBJ2-1; 7 positions match TRBD2. The length of the CDR3 is 14 residues. The germline V gene has CDR1 SGHTA and CDR2 FQGTGA. With V trimmed by 4 bases and J by 13 bases, 13 bases remained unmatched. The DNA for the CDR3 is TGTGCCAGCAGCTCTTGGGGGGGGGTAGGGACCCAGTTCTTC. Its protein is CASSSWGGVGTQFF.

V is TRBV6-9 and J is TRBJ2-1; TRBD1 aligns across 9 bases. After removal of 6 bases from V and 13 bases from J, the junction contained 19 bases not matched to a gene. Germline loops: CDR1 MNHGY, CDR2 SVAAGI. This CDR3 comprises 16 residues. The CDR3 coding sequence is TGTGCCAGCAGCCCTACAGGGGGCAGGGCCAAAAACATTCAGTTCTTC. Translation gives CASSPTGGRAKNIQFF.

This clonotype has more than one count but fewer than ten. The rearrangement links TRBV7-2 to TRBJ2-3, with a possible D match to TRBD2 (6 bases). The V and J ends lost 7 bases and 5 bases respectively, with 16 bases between them. The CDR3 is 14 amino acids. The germline V gene has CDR1 SGHTA and CDR2 FQGNSA. The CDR3 spells CASTFSGGVDTQYF. In nucleotides, the CDR3 is TGTGCCAGCACCTTTAGCGGAGGCGTAGATACGCAGTATTTT.

This chain uses TRBV18 with TRBJ1-6, with a tentative D call TRBD1 (6 bases). The CDR3 has 16 amino acids. V lost 3 bases and J lost 1, with 10 bases in between. Germline lookup yields CDR1 KGHSH and CDR2 LQKENI. For the CDR3, the DNA is TGTGCCAGCTCACCCCCCGGGACATCCTATAATTCACCCCTCCACTTT. It translates to CASSPPGTSYNSPLHF.

The V and J genes are TRBV11-3 and TRBJ2-5; D is unclear. The DNA end is more similar to TRBJ2-1, so the J call may be wrong. The CDR3 runs to 12 residues. The germline gives CDR1 SGHNT, CDR2 YENEEA. CDR3 residues: CASMLGFNEQFF. The CDR3 nucleotides read TGTGCCAGCATGCTTGGATTTAATGAGCAGTTCTTC.